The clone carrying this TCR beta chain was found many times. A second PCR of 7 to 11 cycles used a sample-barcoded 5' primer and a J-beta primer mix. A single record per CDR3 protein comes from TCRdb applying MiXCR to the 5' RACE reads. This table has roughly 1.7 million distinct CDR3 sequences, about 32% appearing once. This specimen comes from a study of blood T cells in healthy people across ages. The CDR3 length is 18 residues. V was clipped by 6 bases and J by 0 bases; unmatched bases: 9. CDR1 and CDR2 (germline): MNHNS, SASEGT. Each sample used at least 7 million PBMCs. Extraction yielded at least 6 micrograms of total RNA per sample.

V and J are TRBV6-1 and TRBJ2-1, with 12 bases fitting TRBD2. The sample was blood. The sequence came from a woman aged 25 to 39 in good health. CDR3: CASSQTSGSFSSYNEQFF. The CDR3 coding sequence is TGTGCCAGCAGCCAGACTAGCGGGAGCTTCAGCTCCTACAATGAGCAGTTCTTC.